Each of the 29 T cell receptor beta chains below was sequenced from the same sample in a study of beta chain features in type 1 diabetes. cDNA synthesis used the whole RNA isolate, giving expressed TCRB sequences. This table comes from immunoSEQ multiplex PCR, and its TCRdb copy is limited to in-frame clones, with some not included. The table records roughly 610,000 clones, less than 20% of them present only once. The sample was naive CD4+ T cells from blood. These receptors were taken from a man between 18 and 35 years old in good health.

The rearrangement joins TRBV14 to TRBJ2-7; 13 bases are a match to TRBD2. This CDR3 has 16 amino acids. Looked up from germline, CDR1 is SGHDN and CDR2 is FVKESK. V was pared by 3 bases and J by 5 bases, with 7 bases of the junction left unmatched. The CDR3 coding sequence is TGTGCCAGCAGCCATCCCCTCGGACTAGCGGGAGACGAGCAGTACTTC. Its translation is CASSHPLGLAGDEQYF.

In nucleotides, the CDR3 is TGTGCCAGCAGCACCCAAGATCGCGCAGATACGCAGTATTTT. Its protein is CASSTQDRADTQYF. V usage is TRBV11-3 and J usage is TRBJ2-3, with unresolved D. Trimming stripped 5 bases from V and 4 bases from J, with 13 bases between. The CDR3 length is 14 residues. The germline V gene encodes CDR1 SGHNT and CDR2 YENEEA.

The CDR3 bases are TGCAGCGTTGGTGAGGGAGTGAACACTGAAGCTTTCTTT. Its protein product is CSVGEGVNTEAFF. The V call is TRBV29-1, the J call TRBJ1-1; D is unresolved. This CDR3 contains 13 residues. Germline V lookup: CDR1 SQVTM, CDR2 ANQGSEA. The germline V and J ends were trimmed by 4 bases and 0 bases, with 9 bases remaining between them.

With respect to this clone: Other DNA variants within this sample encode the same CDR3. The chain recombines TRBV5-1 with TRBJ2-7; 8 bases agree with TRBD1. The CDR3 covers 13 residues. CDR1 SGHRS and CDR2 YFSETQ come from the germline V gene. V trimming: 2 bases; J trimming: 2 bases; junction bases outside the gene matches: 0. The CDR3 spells CASSLQGAYEQYF. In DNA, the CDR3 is TGCGCCAGCAGCTTACAGGGGGCCTACGAGCAGTACTTC.

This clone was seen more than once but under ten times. For the CDR3, the DNA is TGCGCCAGCAGCTCCGGGACAGGTCATGGAAACACCATATATTTT. Encoded protein: CASSSGTGHGNTIYF. The chain uses TRBV5-1 and TRBJ1-3; TRBD1 matches at 8 bases. CDR3 length: 15 amino acids. Germline CDR1 SGHRS, CDR2 YFSETQ. The trim removed 3 bases at V and 3 bases at J, leaving 5 bases unmatched.

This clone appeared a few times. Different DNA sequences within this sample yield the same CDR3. The CDR3 reads CASSQGSSYNEQFF. The CDR3 bases are TGTGCCAGCAGCCAGGGTAGCTCCTACAATGAGCAGTTCTTC. The genes are TRBV7-3 and TRBJ2-1, with a tentative D call TRBD1 (5 bases). The CDR3 loop spans 14 amino acids. Deletions cut 5 bases from V and 0 bases from J, with 8 bases between. The germline CDR1 and CDR2 sequences are SGHTA and FQGTGA.

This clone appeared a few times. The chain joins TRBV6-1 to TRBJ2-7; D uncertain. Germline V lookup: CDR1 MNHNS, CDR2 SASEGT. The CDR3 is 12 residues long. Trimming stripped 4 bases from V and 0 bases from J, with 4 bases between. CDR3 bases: TGTGCCAGCAGTGGTGACTCCTACGAGCAGTACTTC. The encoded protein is CASSGDSYEQYF.

In nucleotides, the CDR3 is TGCGCCAGCAGCCCGCGACCCGCCTTGAACACTGAAGCTTTCTTT. Translation gives CASSPRPALNTEAFF. The chain joins TRBV5-1 to TRBJ1-1; unclear D gene. V shed 4 bases and J shed 0 bases, with 13 bases lying between them. CDR1 and CDR2 (germline): SGHRS, YFSETQ. This CDR3 has 15 residues.

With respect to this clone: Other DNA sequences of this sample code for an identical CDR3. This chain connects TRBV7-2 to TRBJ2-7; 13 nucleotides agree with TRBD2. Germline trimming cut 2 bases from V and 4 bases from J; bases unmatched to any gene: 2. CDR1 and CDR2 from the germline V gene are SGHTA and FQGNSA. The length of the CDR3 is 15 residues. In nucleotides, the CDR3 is TGTGCCAGCAGCTTACGGACTAGCGGGAGTTACGAGCAGTACTTC. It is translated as CASSLRTSGSYEQYF.

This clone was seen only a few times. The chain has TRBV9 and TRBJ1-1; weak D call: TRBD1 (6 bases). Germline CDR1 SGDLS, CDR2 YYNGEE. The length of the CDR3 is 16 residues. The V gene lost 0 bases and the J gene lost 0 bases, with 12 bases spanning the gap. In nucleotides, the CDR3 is TGTGCCAGCAGCGTAGTTCAGGGGAAGGTGAACACTGAAGCTTTCTTT. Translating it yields CASSVVQGKVNTEAFF.

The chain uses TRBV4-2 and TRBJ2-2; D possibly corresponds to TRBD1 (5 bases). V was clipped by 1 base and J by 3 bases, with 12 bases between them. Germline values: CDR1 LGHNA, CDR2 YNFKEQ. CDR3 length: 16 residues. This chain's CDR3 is CASSQVMQGDTGELFF. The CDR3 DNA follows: TGTGCCAGCAGCCAAGTTATGCAGGGTGACACCGGGGAGCTGTTTTTT.

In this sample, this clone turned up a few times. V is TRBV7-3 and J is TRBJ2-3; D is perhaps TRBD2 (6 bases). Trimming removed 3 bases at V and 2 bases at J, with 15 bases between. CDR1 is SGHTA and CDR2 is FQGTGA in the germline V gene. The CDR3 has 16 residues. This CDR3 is CASSLQAGTYTDTQYF. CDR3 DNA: TGTGCCAGCAGCTTGCAAGCCGGGACTTACACAGATACGCAGTATTTT.

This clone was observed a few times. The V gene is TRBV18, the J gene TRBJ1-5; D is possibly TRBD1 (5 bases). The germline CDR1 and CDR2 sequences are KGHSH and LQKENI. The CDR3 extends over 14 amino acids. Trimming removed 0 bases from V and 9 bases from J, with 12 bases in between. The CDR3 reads CASSPPGTPGPQHF. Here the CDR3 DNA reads TGTGCCAGCTCACCACCCGGGACCCCCGGGCCCCAGCATTTT.

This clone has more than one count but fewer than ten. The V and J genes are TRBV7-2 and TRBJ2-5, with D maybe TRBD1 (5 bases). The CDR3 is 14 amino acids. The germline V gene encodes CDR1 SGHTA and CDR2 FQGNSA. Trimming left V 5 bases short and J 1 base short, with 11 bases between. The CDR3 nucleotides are TGTGCCAGCAGCACAATGACAGCCCAAGAGACCCAGTACTTC. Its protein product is CASSTMTAQETQYF.

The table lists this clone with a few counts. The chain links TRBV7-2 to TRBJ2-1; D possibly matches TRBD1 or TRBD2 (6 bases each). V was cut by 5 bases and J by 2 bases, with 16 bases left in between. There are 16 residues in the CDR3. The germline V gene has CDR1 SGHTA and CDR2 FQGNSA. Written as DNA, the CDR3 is TGTGCCAGCAGCCCTAGGAGGGGGTCGACCTACAATGAGCAGTTCTTC. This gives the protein CASSPRRGSTYNEQFF.

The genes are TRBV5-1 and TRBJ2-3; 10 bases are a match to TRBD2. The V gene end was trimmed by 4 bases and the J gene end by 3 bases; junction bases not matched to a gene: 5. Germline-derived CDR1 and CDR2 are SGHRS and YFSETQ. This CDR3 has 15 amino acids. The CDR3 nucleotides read TGCGCCAGCAGCCTCCAGCGGGGGGGTACAGATACGCAGTATTTT. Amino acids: CASSLQRGGTDTQYF.

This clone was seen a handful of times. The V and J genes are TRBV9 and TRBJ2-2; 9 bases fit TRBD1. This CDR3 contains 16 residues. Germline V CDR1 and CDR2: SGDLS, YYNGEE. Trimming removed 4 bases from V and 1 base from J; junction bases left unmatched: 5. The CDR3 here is CASSPGTGKNTGELFF. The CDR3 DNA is TGTGCCAGCAGCCCGGGGACAGGGAAGAACACCGGGGAGCTGTTTTTT.

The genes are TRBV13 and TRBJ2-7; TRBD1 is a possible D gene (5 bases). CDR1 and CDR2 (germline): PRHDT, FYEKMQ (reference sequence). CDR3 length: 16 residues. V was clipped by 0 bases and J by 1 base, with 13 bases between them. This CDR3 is CASSLGSPGSSYEQYF. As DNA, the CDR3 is TGTGCCAGCAGCTTAGGGTCGCCAGGGTCTTCCTACGAGCAGTACTTC. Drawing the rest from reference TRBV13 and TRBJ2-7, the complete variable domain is AAGVIQSPRHLIKEKRETATLKCYPIPRHDTVYWYQQGPGQDPQFLISFYEKMQSDKGSIPDRFSAQQFSDYHSELNMSSLELGDSALYFCASSLGSPGSSYEQYFGPGTRLTVT.

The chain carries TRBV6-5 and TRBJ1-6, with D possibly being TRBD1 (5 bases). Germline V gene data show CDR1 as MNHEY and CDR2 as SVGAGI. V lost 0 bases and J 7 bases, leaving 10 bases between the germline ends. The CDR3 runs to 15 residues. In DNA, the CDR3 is TGTGCCAGCAGTTACTCCGGGGGATCAAATTCACCCCTCCACTTT. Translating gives CASSYSGGSNSPLHF.

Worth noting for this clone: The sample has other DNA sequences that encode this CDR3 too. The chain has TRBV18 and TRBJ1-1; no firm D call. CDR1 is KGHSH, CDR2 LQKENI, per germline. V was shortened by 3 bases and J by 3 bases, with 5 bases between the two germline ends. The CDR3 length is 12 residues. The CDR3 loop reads CASSPRDTEAFF. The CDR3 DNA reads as TGTGCCAGCTCACCTCGGGACACTGAAGCTTTCTTT.

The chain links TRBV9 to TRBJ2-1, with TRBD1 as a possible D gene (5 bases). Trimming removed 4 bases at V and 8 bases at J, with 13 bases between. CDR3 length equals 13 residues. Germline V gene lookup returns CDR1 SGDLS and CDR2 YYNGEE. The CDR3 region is CASSLPGRDEQFF. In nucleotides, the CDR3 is TGTGCCAGCAGCTTGCCGGGCAGGGATGAGCAGTTCTTC.

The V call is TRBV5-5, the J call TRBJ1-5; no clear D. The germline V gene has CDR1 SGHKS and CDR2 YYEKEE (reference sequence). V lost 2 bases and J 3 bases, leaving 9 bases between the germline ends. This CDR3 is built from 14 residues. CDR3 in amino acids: CASSLWGFNQPQHF. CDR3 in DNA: TGTGCCAGCAGCTTATGGGGATTCAATCAGCCCCAGCATTTT.

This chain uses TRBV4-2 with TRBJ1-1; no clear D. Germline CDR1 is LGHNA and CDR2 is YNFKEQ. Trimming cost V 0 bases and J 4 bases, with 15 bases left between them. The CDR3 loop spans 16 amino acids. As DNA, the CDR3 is TGTGCCAGCAGCCAAGATAGGTCGACATTGAGCACTGAAGCTTTCTTT. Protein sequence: CASSQDRSTLSTEAFF.

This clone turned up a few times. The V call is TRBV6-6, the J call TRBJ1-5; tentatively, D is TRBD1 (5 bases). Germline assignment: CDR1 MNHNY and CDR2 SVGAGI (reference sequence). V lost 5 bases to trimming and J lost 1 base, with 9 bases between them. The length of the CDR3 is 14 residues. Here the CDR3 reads CASSQGESNQPQHF. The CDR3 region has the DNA TGTGCCAGCAGTCAGGGAGAGAGCAATCAGCCCCAGCATTTT.

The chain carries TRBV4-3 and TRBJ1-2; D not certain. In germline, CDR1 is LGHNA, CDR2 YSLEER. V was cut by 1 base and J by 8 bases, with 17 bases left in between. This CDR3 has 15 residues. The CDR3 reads CASSQVGAGFEGYTF. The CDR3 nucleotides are TGCGCCAGCAGCCAAGTTGGTGCGGGTTTCGAGGGCTACACCTTC.

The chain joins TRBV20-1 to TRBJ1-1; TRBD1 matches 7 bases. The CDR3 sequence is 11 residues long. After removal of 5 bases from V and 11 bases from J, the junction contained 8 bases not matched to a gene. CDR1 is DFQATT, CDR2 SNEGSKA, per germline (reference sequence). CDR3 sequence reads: CSAFPDRVAFF. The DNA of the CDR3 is TGCAGTGCTTTCCCTGACAGGGTGGCTTTCTTT.

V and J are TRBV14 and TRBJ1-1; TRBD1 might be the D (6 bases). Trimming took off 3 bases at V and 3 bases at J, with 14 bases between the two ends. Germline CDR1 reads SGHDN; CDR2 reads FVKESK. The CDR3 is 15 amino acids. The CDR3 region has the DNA TGTGCCAGCAGCCACTCGCACAGGGCCCACACTGAAGCTTTCTTT. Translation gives CASSHSHRAHTEAFF.

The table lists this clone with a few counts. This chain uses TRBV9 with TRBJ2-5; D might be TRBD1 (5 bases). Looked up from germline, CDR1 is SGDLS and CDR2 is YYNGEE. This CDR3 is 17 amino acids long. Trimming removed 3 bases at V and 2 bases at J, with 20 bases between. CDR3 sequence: CASSAQIRQSRQETQYF. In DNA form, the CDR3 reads TGTGCCAGCAGCGCGCAAATTAGACAGTCGAGACAAGAGACCCAGTACTTC.

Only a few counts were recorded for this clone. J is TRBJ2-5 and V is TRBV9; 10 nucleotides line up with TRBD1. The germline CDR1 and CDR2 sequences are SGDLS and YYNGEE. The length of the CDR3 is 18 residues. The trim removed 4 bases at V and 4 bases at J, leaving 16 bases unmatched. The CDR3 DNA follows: TGTGCCAGCAGCAGACAGACCGGGACAGGGGATTTAGGAGAGACCCAGTACTTC. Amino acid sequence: CASSRQTGTGDLGETQYF.